The rows below give T cell receptor beta chains drawn from one sample of a study of Tregs in tolerant kidney transplant recipients. The repertoire was sequenced with immunoSEQ multiplex PCR; TCRdb's copy has only in-frame clones and lacks some. Among under 300,000 clones, around 81% were seen once, and the ten largest hold 0.5% to 0.65%. Sequencing input: CD4+ T cells from blood. These TCRs come from a human donor in good health. Each CDR3 is given with its conserved first and last residue. The D gene is left open where the match is weak. Size tells how often a clone was seen (once, few, many) or the class of an expanded clone, and some rows leave it out.

TRBV19	TRBJ2-2	-	-	TGTGCCAGTACCTGGACAGGGGAGCTGTTTTTT	CASTWTGELFF
TRBV11-2	TRBJ1-5	-	-	TGTGCCAGCAGCTTATCAGGCGGCAATCAGCCCCAGCATTTT	CASSLSGGNQPQHF
TRBV11-2	TRBJ1-2	-	-	TGTGCCAGCAGCCCCCTGGGAGGCCCACGGCGCGGCTACACCTTC	CASSPLGGPRRGYTF
TRBV18	TRBJ2-1	-	-	TGTGCCAGCTCACCACCGTCCTACAATGAGCAGTTCTTC	CASSPPSYNEQFF
TRBV7-9	TRBJ1-1	-	-	TGTGCCAGCAGCGATCGACAGGCGAACACTGAAGCTTTCTTT	CASSDRQANTEAFF
TRBV5-1	TRBJ1-1	few	-	TGCGCCAGCCCGAGAGCTGAAGCTTTCTTT	CASPRAEAFF
TRBV7-3	TRBJ2-1	-	-	TGTGCCAGCAGCCTCTATAGCAATGATGAGCAGTTCTTC	CASSLYSNDEQFF
TRBV9	TRBJ2-3	few	-	TGTGCCAGCTGCCTCTCGAGTAGGGGCACAGATACGCAGTATTTT	CASCLSSRGTDTQYF
TRBV9	TRBJ1-2	-	-	TGTGCCAGCAGCGTAGGCGGATTTAACTATGGCTACACCTTC	CASSVGGFNYGYTF
TRBV29-1	TRBJ2-7	-	-	TGCAGCGTTAAGCCAACCCGGAATTCCTACGAGCAGTACTTC	CSVKPTRNSYEQYF
TRBV5-3	TRBJ1-6	few	-	TGTGCCAGAAGCTTGGATCGGATGGCGCTGCCTAATTCACCCCTCCACTTT	CARSLDRMALPNSPLHF
TRBV29-1	TRBJ2-2	-	TRBD2	TGCAGCGCCCGCGGGGGTGCGAACACCGGGGAGCTGTTTTTT	CSARGGANTGELFF
TRBV30	TRBJ2-7	-	TRBD2	TGTGCCTGGAGTGTACGTTCAGCGGGGGGTTACGAGCAGTACTTC	CAWSVRSAGGYEQYF
TRBV14	TRBJ2-7	-	-	TGTGCCAGCAGCCAAGAGTTCCGGGCCCGGGAGCAGTACTTC	CASSQEFRAREQYF
TRBV5-6	TRBJ2-1	-	TRBD2	TGTGCCAGCAGCTTTCAGCGGGGGAGATCCTACAATGAGCAGTTCTTC	CASSFQRGRSYNEQFF
TRBV29-1	TRBJ2-3	-	TRBD2	TGCAGCGTAACCGGGACTAGCGGGGTGCTTTCTAGCACAGATACGCAGTATTTT	CSVTGTSGVLSSTDTQYF
TRBV20-1	TRBJ2-4	-	-	TGCAGTGCTAGCAGGGCGGACATTCAGTACTTC	CSASRADIQYF
TRBV9	TRBJ1-3	-	-	TGTGCCAGCAGCGGAGGGGGTTCAGCCCGCCCGTCTCGGAACACCATATATTTT	CASSGGGSARPSRNTIYF
TRBV5-1	TRBJ2-1	-	-	TGCGCCAGCAGCCCGGGATCCATCTACAATGAGCAGTTCTTC	CASSPGSIYNEQFF
TRBV2	TRBJ1-2	-	TRBD1	TGTGCCAGCAGTCCACAGGGGCGCCGGGTTAACTATGGCTACACCTTC	CASSPQGRRVNYGYTF
TRBV5-1	TRBJ1-1	-	-	TGCGCCAGCAGCCACGGATCGGCTGAAGCTTTCTTT	CASSHGSAEAFF
TRBV9	TRBJ2-3	-	TRBD1	TGTGCCAGCAGCCCTCGAACAGGGGGCGAGGGCACAGATACGCAGTATTTT	CASSPRTGGEGTDTQYF
TRBV5-4	TRBJ2-1	-	TRBD1	TGTGCCAGCAGCTTCGCTTCCCGACAGGGAAACGAGCAGTTCTTC	CASSFASRQGNEQFF
TRBV6-6	TRBJ2-5	-	TRBD1	TGTGCCAGCACTTGGGACAGGGGGCAAGAGACCCAGTACTTC	CASTWDRGQETQYF
TRBV7-2	TRBJ2-3	-	TRBD2	TGTGCCAGCAGCGAGACTAGCGGTCCAGATACGCAGTATTTT	CASSETSGPDTQYF
TRBV11-2	TRBJ1-3	-	-	TGTGCCAGCAGGAGAGCGGGGGGCGCTTCTGGAAACACCATATATTTT	CASRRAGGASGNTIYF
TRBV5-1	TRBJ2-7	-	-	TGCGCCAGCAGCTTACGCGCAAGAGGCGATGGTGGGCAGTACTTC	CASSLRARGDGGQYF
TRBV6-5	TRBJ2-7	-	TRBD1	TGTGCCAGCAGCAGACAGGGGTCTCTTTACGAGCAGTACTTC	CASSRQGSLYEQYF
TRBV5-1	TRBJ1-2	-	-	TGCGCCAGCAGCTCCAGATCCGCCAGGGGCGTCTTGTTCACTCTCTATGGCTACACCTTC	CASSSRSARGVLFTLYGYTF
TRBV10-3	TRBJ2-2	-	-	TGTGCCATCAGCACCGCCGGGGAGCTGTTTTTT	CAISTAGELFF
TRBV4-1	TRBJ2-7	-	-	TGCGCCAGCGGGAGAGGGGGAGACGAGCAGTACTTC	CASGRGGDEQYF
TRBV19	TRBJ1-3	-	-	TGTGCCAGTAGTATGGGACATCTCTCTGGAAACACCATATATTTT	CASSMGHLSGNTIYF
TRBV2	TRBJ2-7	-	-	TGTGCCAGCAGTTTGACTAGCTACGAGCAGTACTTC	CASSLTSYEQYF
TRBV29-1	TRBJ2-7	-	TRBD2	TGCAGCTACTGGACTAGCGGTCCTGGCGAGCAGTACTTC	CSYWTSGPGEQYF
TRBV7-6	TRBJ1-3	-	-	TGTGCCAGCAGCGGGATTGGGGGGCGACAAGGAAACACCATATATTTT	CASSGIGGRQGNTIYF
TRBV7-9	TRBJ2-1	few	-	TGTGCCAGCAGCTTAACAGGTAACAATGAGCAGTTCTTC	CASSLTGNNEQFF
TRBV6-5	TRBJ1-5	-	-	TGTGCCAGCAGTCGGGGGACGGGGAATCAGCCCCAGCATTTT	CASSRGTGNQPQHF
TRBV6-4	TRBJ1-1	-	TRBD1	TGTGCCAGCAACGGGACAGGGGGTGTGAACACTGAAGCTTTCTTT	CASNGTGGVNTEAFF
TRBV6-5	TRBJ1-6	-	-	TGTGCCAGCAGTACCCAGGGGTTGCGTTCACCCCTCCACTTT	CASSTQGLRSPLHF
TRBV18	TRBJ2-7	-	-	TGTGCCAGCTCACCAAAGGCGGGGAGCTCCTACGAGCAGTACTTC	CASSPKAGSSYEQYF
TRBV5-4	TRBJ2-2	-	TRBD1	TGTGCCAGCAGCCCCGGACAGGGGACCACCGGGGAGCTGTTTTTT	CASSPGQGTTGELFF
TRBV7-7	TRBJ1-1	-	-	TGTGCCAGCAGCTCGGGACTGGCTACTGAAGCTTTCTTT	CASSSGLATEAFF
TRBV4-1	TRBJ2-3	-	TRBD2	TGCGCCAGCAGTTGGACTAGCGGGGGGAACACAGATACGCAGTATTTT	CASSWTSGGNTDTQYF